This T cell receptor beta chain stems from a study of graft-versus-host responses after intestinal transplantation. Overall study context: For 3 to 4 years after anti-thymocyte globulin induction, all recipients took tacrolimus and steroids.

Data came from immunoSEQ multiplex PCR; TCRdb stores just in-frame clones and leaves some out. The repertoire holds fewer than 110,000 clones, with 93% as singletons. The count of this clone is one. Its antigen is unknown. Sequencing was performed on unstimulated CD8+ T cells sorted from spleen or lymph node cells, taken before intestinal transplant. The TCR originated in a human donor who received an intestinal transplant.

The CDR3, as DNA: TGTGCCAGCGGCCCTTTAGCTTACAATGAGCAGTTCTTC. It yields the protein CASGPLAYNEQFF. The gene calls are TRBV7-6 and TRBJ2-1; the D is unclear. CDR1 and CDR2 (germline): SGHVS, FNYEAQ. V was cut by 8 bases and J by 4 bases, with 12 bases left in between. CDR3 length: 13 amino acids. The whole variable domain, filled in from reference TRBV7-6 and TRBJ2-1, reads GAGVSQSPRYKVTKRGQDVALRCDPISGHVSLYWYRQALGQGPEFLTYFNYEAQQDKSGLPNDRFSAERPEGSISTLTIQRTEQRDSAMYRCASGPLAYNEQFFGPGTRLTVL.